The 8 T cell receptor beta chains presented below share a single source sample, sequenced in a study of blood T cell repertoires in COVID-19. Assay used: immunoSEQ multiplex PCR; TCRdb lists only in-frame clones, some missing. The sample contains 430,000 or so clones, around 87% of which appear only once. Sequencing input: PBMCs or T cells enriched from blood (not recorded which). The receptors stem from a woman aged 40 to 49 who had recovered from COVID-19.

The chain recombines TRBV6-5 with TRBJ1-1; D is possibly TRBD1 (6 bases). The CDR3 runs 14 residues. With 2 bases removed from V and 2 bases from J, the gap between germline ends came to 9 bases. CDR1 is MNHEY, CDR2 SVGAGI, per germline. The CDR3 nucleotides are TGTGCCAGCAGTTACGCAGGGGCCAACACTGAAGCTTTCTTT. Translation gives CASSYAGANTEAFF.

This rearrangement joins TRBV30 to TRBJ2-1; TRBD1 is a possible D gene (5 bases). The CDR3 spans 13 residues. The V gene lost 0 bases and the J gene lost 7 bases, with 10 bases spanning the gap. The V gene's germline CDR1 is GTSNPN and CDR2 SVGIG (reference sequence). CDR3 protein: CAWSVDSANEQFF. CDR3 nucleotide sequence: TGTGCCTGGAGTGTCGACAGTGCAAATGAGCAGTTCTTC.

This clone was counted once. This sequence joins TRBV5-1 and TRBJ2-1; no definite D call. Germline V gene lookup returns CDR1 SGHRS and CDR2 YFSETQ. V dropped 3 bases and J dropped 0 bases, with 10 bases sitting between them. The CDR3 sequence is 15 residues long. CDR3 nucleotides: TGCGCCAGCAGCTCCGCTTTGAGCTCCTACAATGAGCAGTTCTTC. Residues: CASSSALSSYNEQFF.

This clone has a single count. The J gene is TRBJ2-5, the V gene TRBV5-1; TRBD2 agrees at 7 bases. This CDR3 contains 19 residues. V was pared by 2 bases and J by 4 bases, with 20 bases of the junction left unmatched. Germline CDR1 is SGHRS and CDR2 is YFSETQ. The CDR3 DNA follows: TGCGCCAGCAGCTTCGGTTCCCTAGGTGGGAGGGCCGGTGGAGAGACCCAGTACTTC. This gives the protein CASSFGSLGGRAGGETQYF.

The chain uses TRBV2 and TRBJ2-3; D is possibly TRBD1 (6 bases). The CDR3 sequence is 14 residues long. With 6 bases removed from V and 11 bases from J, the gap between germline ends came to 21 bases. Germline assignment: CDR1 SNHLY and CDR2 FYNNEI. This chain's CDR3 is CASSPETGSVLQYF. CDR3 bases: TGTGCCAGCAGCCCCGAAACAGGGAGTGTGTTGCAGTATTTT.

The chain carries TRBV29-1 and TRBJ2-3, with 10 bases that match TRBD1. Germline-derived CDR1 and CDR2 are SQVTM and ANQGSEA. With 4 bases clipped from V and 6 bases from J, the junction kept 7 bases outside the gene matches. The CDR3 covers 14 residues. Here the CDR3 reads CSVGDRGPLDTQYF. CDR3 nucleotides: TGCAGCGTTGGGGACAGGGGCCCCCTCGATACGCAGTATTTT.

The gene calls are TRBV7-2 and TRBJ2-3, with 14 nucleotides matching TRBD2. J was trimmed by 4 bases and V by 5 bases; bases with no gene match: 11. Germline V lookup: CDR1 SGHTA, CDR2 FQGNSA. CDR3 length equals 18 residues. DNA for the CDR3: TGTGCCAGCAGCCTTCGACCGGGACTAGCGGGAGTCCCAGATACGCAGTATTTT. This encodes CASSLRPGLAGVPDTQYF.

The chain carries TRBV19 and TRBJ1-2; 8 bases fit TRBD1. From germline, CDR1 is LNHDA and CDR2 SQIVND (reference sequence). With 1 base clipped from V and 8 bases from J, the junction kept 12 bases outside the gene matches. The CDR3 covers 16 residues. CDR3 region: CASSIGPDRVDSGYTF. CDR3 sequence (DNA): TGTGCCAGTAGTATAGGCCCGGACAGGGTAGATAGCGGCTACACCTTC.